Below are 11 T cell receptor beta chains sequenced from a single sample in a study of shared clonotypes between healthy human individuals. Profiled with immunoSEQ multiplex PCR; TCRdb holds only in-frame clones, not every one. The sample yields 700,000 to 950,000 clones, about 96% seen once. Positive CCR7 selection of CD45RO-negative cells yielded the naive CD8 cells, and terminally differentiated effector memory CD45RA+ cells were excluded. The specimen was naive CD8+ T cells sorted from blood. The origin of the receptors is a man aged 30 to 39 in good health.

V is TRBV7-9 and J is TRBJ2-7; TRBD2 matches 10 bases. The CDR3 length is 17 residues. Germline V gives CDR1 SEHNR, CDR2 FQNEAQ (reference sequence). J was trimmed by 3 bases and V by 1 base; bases with no gene match: 9. The CDR3 DNA reads TGTGCCAGCAGCTTAGTCTCTAGCGGGAGCAGTGGCTACGAGCAGTACTTC. It yields the protein CASSLVSSGSSGYEQYF.

This chain joins TRBV19 and TRBJ2-1, with D unresolved. The CDR3 length is 18 residues. The germline V gene has CDR1 LNHDA and CDR2 SQIVND (reference sequence). The V end was cut by 5 bases, the J end by 3 bases, with 23 bases between. The CDR3: CASSPILPDGEVYNEQFF. The CDR3 DNA sequence: TGTGCCAGTAGTCCTATTCTGCCTGACGGTGAGGTCTACAATGAGCAGTTCTTC.

CDR3 coding DNA: TGTGCCAGCAGCTACGGACAGTCCTACGAGCAGTACTTC. Its protein is CASSYGQSYEQYF. This chain joins TRBV7-9 and TRBJ2-5, with D tentatively TRBD1 (6 bases). The end of the DNA is better explained by TRBJ2-7, so the J call may be wrong. Germline CDR1 reads SEHNR; CDR2 reads FQNEAQ (reference sequence). The CDR3 consists of 13 residues.

V and J are TRBV13 and TRBJ2-7; tentatively, D is TRBD1 or TRBD2 (7 bases each). This CDR3 spans 14 amino acids. Trimming removed 9 bases at V and 4 bases at J, with 19 bases between. Germline values: CDR1 PRHDT, CDR2 FYEKMQ (reference sequence). This chain's CDR3 is CASTQSGTEYEQYF. For the CDR3, the DNA is TGTGCCAGTACCCAGAGCGGGACAGAGTACGAGCAGTACTTC. Complete variable domain (other parts from reference TRBV13 and TRBJ2-7): AAGVIQSPRHLIKEKRETATLKCYPIPRHDTVYWYQQGPGQDPQFLISFYEKMQSDKGSIPDRFSAQQFSDYHSELNMSSLELGDSALYFCASTQSGTEYEQYFGPGTRLTVT.

This clone appeared a single time. The chain recombines TRBV7-9 with TRBJ2-2, with TRBD1 as a possible D gene (5 bases). The V end was cut by 4 bases, the J end by 4 bases, with 13 bases between. The V gene's germline CDR1 is SEHNR and CDR2 FQNEAQ (reference sequence). The CDR3 is 15 amino acids. DNA for the CDR3: TGTGCCAGCAGCTCTTCCAGGGATGGCACCGGGGAGCTGTTTTTT. Amino acid sequence: CASSSSRDGTGELFF.

V and J are TRBV9 and TRBJ2-2; 15 bases are a match to TRBD2. Trimming removed 4 bases from V and 0 bases from J; junction bases left unmatched: 7. Germline V gives CDR1 SGDLS, CDR2 YYNGEE. The length of the CDR3 is 19 residues. In DNA, the CDR3 is TGTGCCAGCAGCCATAGCGGGACTAGCGGGAGGACGAACACCGGGGAGCTGTTTTTT. It codes for CASSHSGTSGRTNTGELFF.

CDR3 sequence (DNA): TGCGCCAGCAGGCGTACCGGGACAACTAATTACGAGCAGTACTTC. Protein sequence: CASRRTGTTNYEQYF. The genes are TRBV5-1 and TRBJ2-7; weak D call: TRBD1 (6 bases). Germline V lookup: CDR1 SGHRS, CDR2 YFSETQ. The length of the CDR3 is 15 residues. Trimming cost V 5 bases and J 4 bases, with 19 bases left between them.

This clone was counted only a few times. The V gene is TRBV7-2, the J gene TRBJ1-1; 9 bases match TRBD1. The CDR3 sequence is 19 residues long. With V trimmed by 4 bases and J by 1 base, 16 bases remained unmatched. Germline V gene data show CDR1 as SGHTA and CDR2 as FQGNSA. CDR3 sequence: CASSSWMDRGGFRNTEAFF. The CDR3 DNA follows: TGTGCCAGCAGCTCTTGGATGGACAGGGGAGGATTCCGGAACACTGAAGCTTTCTTT.

DNA for the CDR3: TGTGCCAGCAGCTTGGGGGACAGGGGATTCTCCGAGCAGTACTTC. Amino acid sequence: CASSLGDRGFSEQYF. V and J are TRBV5-5 and TRBJ2-7; TRBD1 agrees at 10 bases. V lost 0 bases, J lost 6 bases, and 6 bases stayed unmatched. Germline V lookup: CDR1 SGHKS, CDR2 YYEKEE (reference sequence). CDR3 length equals 15 residues.

The V call is TRBV7-6, the J call TRBJ2-1; the match to TRBD2 covers 14 bases. V dropped 5 bases and J dropped 7; count of bases not matched to a gene: 7. The CDR3 is made up of 16 amino acids. Germline assignment: CDR1 SGHVS and CDR2 FNYEAQ. DNA of the CDR3: TGTGCCAGCAGCGGACCCGGGACTAGCGGGAGTAATGAGCAGTTCTTC. Amino acids: CASSGPGTSGSNEQFF. The full variable domain, rest sourced from reference TRBV7-6 and TRBJ2-1, is GAGVSQSPRYKVTKRGQDVALRCDPISGHVSLYWYRQALGQGPEFLTYFNYEAQQDKSGLPNDRFSAERPEGSISTLTIQRTEQRDSAMYRCASSGPGTSGSNEQFFGPGTRLTVL.

The chain recombines TRBV7-8 with TRBJ2-3; 8 positions match TRBD2. This CDR3 has 18 residues. Germline V gene sequence: CDR1 SGHVS, CDR2 FQNEAQ. The ends lost 5 bases at V and 4 bases at J; junction bases unmatched: 17. The CDR3 DNA reads TGTGCCAGCAGCCGAACAGCGGGGGCGCGGTTAGGTGCAGATACGCAGTATTTT. Translated: CASSRTAGARLGADTQYF.